The 7 T cell receptor gamma chains below were found in one sample sequenced in a study of γδ T cells in repeated Plasmodium falciparum infection. TCRdb called clones from the multiplex PCR reads again using CATT. The sample holds some 30,000 gamma-chain clones; 1.4% to 1.5% are singletons and the top ten take roughly a fifth. Flow sorting of PBMC yielded separate Vgamma9/Vdelta2+ and Vdelta2-negative gammadelta T cell populations for bulk repertoire analysis. Sequences were obtained from gamma-delta T cells from blood. The receptors derive from a pool of human donors (malaria-infected and uninfected, not separated).

As for this clone: This clone may be a read error of a much larger clone one base away. The rearrangement uses TRGV3 and TRGJ1 or TRGJ2. The length of the CDR3 is 14 residues. Germline values: CDR1 VTNTFY, CDR2 YDVSTARD (reference sequence). CDR3 in DNA: TGTGCCGCCTGGGACAGATGGAATTATTATAAGAAACTCTTT. Its translation is CAAWDRWNYYKKLF.

Concerning this clone: The translation of this DNA and the TCRdb protein of a much larger clone differ at residue 9, probably owing to a read error; the protein shown here is translated from the DNA. The chain has TRGV9 and TRGJ1 or TRGJ2. TCRdb offers no J gene call, so here the DNA was matched to germline to obtain one. The CDR3 spans 14 residues. With V trimmed by 2 bases and J by 6 bases, 10 bases remained unmatched. Germline V gene sequence: CDR1 GITISATS, CDR2 ISYDGTV (reference sequence). The CDR3 reads CALWEAHRCYKKLF. The CDR3 coding sequence is TGTGCCTTGTGGGAGGCGCACCGTTGTTATAAGAAACTCTTT.

This clone was recorded a few times. A far larger clone lies a single base away; this is likely a read error. Additional DNA sequences in this sample encode the identical CDR3. In DNA, the CDR3 is TGTGCCACCTGGGACAGGCTGGGCGAGAAGAAACTCTTT. This sequence encodes CATWDRLGEKKLF. The chain combines TRGV3 with TRGJ1 or TRGJ2. TCRdb supplies no J gene; here it was assigned by aligning the nucleotide sequence to germline. The V and J ends lost 0 bases and 10 bases, in that order; junction bases with no gene match: 9. The germline gives CDR1 VTNTFY, CDR2 YDVSTARD (reference sequence). The CDR3 has 13 residues.

This clone was observed a handful of times. TCRdb assigns this DNA the protein of a much larger clone, which departs from its translation at residue 7; this likely reflects a read error, and the protein shown comes from translating the DNA. CDR3: CALWENPQELGKKIKVF. The CDR3 nucleotides are TGTGCCTTGTGGGAGAATCCTCAAGAGTTGGGCAAAAAAATCAAGGTATTT. The rearrangement uses TRGV9 and TRGJP. TCRdb leaves out the J gene; it was filled in here by matching the DNA to germline. V lost 3 bases, J lost 4 bases, and 6 bases stayed unmatched. The CDR3 spans 17 residues. The germline CDR1 and CDR2 sequences are GITISATS and ISYDGTV (reference sequence).

In its sample, this clone was seen a few times. TCRdb records a much larger clone's protein for this DNA, with a difference at residue 12 that likely arises from a read error; the protein given is the translation of the DNA. The V gene is TRGV8, the J gene TRGJ1 or TRGJ2. The J gene comes from matching the DNA to germline here; TCRdb lacks it. The V and J ends lost 2 bases and 4 bases, in that order; junction bases with no gene match: 29. Germline loops: CDR1 VENAVY, CDR2 YDSYNSRV. CDR3 size: 21 residues. The CDR3 here is CATWDTRPQGSSCEPYYKKLF. CDR3 coding DNA: TGTGCCACCTGGGATACCCGGCCCCAAGGTTCATCTTGTGAACCCTATTATAAGAAACTCTTT.

This clone was recorded many times. A far more abundant clone sits one base away, making this likely a read error. The same CDR3 is also encoded by other DNA sequences in this sample. The chain joins TRGV3 to TRGJP2. TCRdb supplies no J gene; here it was assigned by aligning the nucleotide sequence to germline. The CDR3 loop spans 16 amino acids. Germline-derived CDR1 and CDR2 are VTNTFY and YDVSTARD (reference sequence). CDR3 sequence: CATWDRGYSSDWIKTF. CDR3 in DNA: TGTGCCACCTGGGACAGGGGGTATAGCAGTGATTGGATCAAGACGTTT.

This clone appeared many times. J is TRGJ1 or TRGJ2 and V is TRGV3. Trimming cost V 1 base and J 0 bases; bases outside gene matches: 9. The germline V gene encodes CDR1 VTNTFY and CDR2 YDVSTARD (reference sequence). The CDR3 extends over 16 amino acids. CDR3 nucleotide sequence: TGTGCCACCTGGGACAGCAAGAATTCGAATTATTATAAGAAACTCTTT. Amino acid sequence: CATWDSKNSNYYKKLF.